These 3 T cell receptor beta chains share one sample of origin, sequenced in a study of cytomegalovirus exposure and HLA in healthy donors. The PCR used 60 Vbeta and 13 Jbeta primers. Measured with immunoSEQ multiplex PCR; TCRdb has only the in-frame clones, and not every one. The sample includes approximately 100,000 clones, 65% to 80% of them seen just once. The specimen sequenced was PBMCs. These receptors were taken from a man aged 55-75 years in good health and CMV-seropositive.

The gene calls are TRBV19 and TRBJ2-5, with 7 bases aligning to TRBD2. The CDR3 has 13 amino acids. The trim removed 8 bases at V and 5 bases at J, leaving 8 bases unmatched. Germline loops: CDR1 LNHDA, CDR2 SQIVND (reference sequence). The CDR3 region has the DNA TGTGCCAGTGGCCGGGGGGTTCGGGAGACCCAGTACTTC. Its translation is CASGRGVRETQYF.

The chain links TRBV4-1 to TRBJ1-2; a possible D gene is TRBD1 (5 bases). The CDR3 extends over 13 amino acids. Germline CDR1 reads MGHRA; CDR2 reads YSYEKL. Trimming took 3 bases from V and 8 from J, leaving 13 bases between them. This CDR3 is CASSQGSGLGYTF. The CDR3 nucleotides are TGCGCCAGCAGCCAGGGGTCAGGGCTGGGCTACACCTTC.

The rearrangement joins TRBV9 to TRBJ1-1; TRBD1 might be the D (6 bases). V shed 3 bases and J shed 4 bases, with 16 bases lying between them. The germline CDR1 and CDR2 sequences are SGDLS and YYNGEE. The CDR3 has 15 amino acids. The CDR3 DNA reads TGTGCCAGCAGCGGAGGGGGAGCCTCGGGCACTGAAGCTTTCTTT. It is translated as CASSGGGASGTEAFF.